The 23 T cell receptor beta chains below all came from one sample that was sequenced in a study of Graves' ophthalmopathy and Graves' hyperthyroidism. The sequenced template was RNA, covering the TCR beta CDR3 region. First-round RT-PCR with HTBI primers preceded a second-round multiplex PCR. TCRdb re-called the multiplex PCR reads through MiXCR, storing one row per CDR3 protein. Altogether about 480,000 distinct CDR3 sequences are present, under 15% being singletons, with the ten largest covering 8% to 10%. Sequencing input: blood. The receptor source for this set is a woman aged 25 to 39 with Graves' ophthalmopathy.

There are many counts of this clonotype. The V gene is TRBV6-1, the J gene TRBJ2-7; 7 bases match TRBD2. The V segment lost 0 bases and the J segment 2 bases; nucleotides outside the gene matches: 4. CDR3 length equals 15 residues. Germline assignment: CDR1 MNHNS and CDR2 SASEGT. CDR3 DNA: TGTGCCAGCAGTGAAGCTCGGGACTACCCCTACGAGCAGTACTTC. Translated, it gives CASSEARDYPYEQYF.

This clonotype has just a few counts. It differs at one base from a far larger clone, so likely a read error. Since no conserved phenylalanine or tryptophan closes the CDR3, a read error is the likely cause. The gene calls are TRBV20-1 and TRBJ2-7; no definite D call. V lost 7 bases, J lost 5 bases, and 3 bases lay in between. Germline CDR1 and CDR2: DFQATT and SNEGSKA (reference sequence). CDR3 length: 8 amino acids. This CDR3 reads CSVDEQYY. The CDR3 DNA reads TGCAGTGTCGACGAGCAGTACTAC.

V usage is TRBV4-3 and J usage is TRBJ2-7; unclear D gene. The V and J ends lost 4 bases and 6 bases respectively, with 16 bases between them. Per the germline V gene, CDR1 is LGHNA and CDR2 is YSLEER. The length of the CDR3 is 14 residues. Here the CDR3 reads CASSPDLASAEQYF. CDR3 sequence (DNA): TGCGCCAGCAGCCCCGACCTCGCTTCGGCCGAGCAGTACTTC.

This clonotype has a count of ten or more. The V call is TRBV6-2 or TRBV6-3, the J call TRBJ2-3; maybe TRBD1 (6 bases). The germline CDR1 and CDR2 sequences are MNHEY and SVGEGT. The CDR3 has 13 residues. Trimming removed 7 bases from V and 3 bases from J, with 11 bases in between. The CDR3 DNA sequence: TGTGCCAGCACCAGGGGCAGGACAGATACGCAGTATTTT. Encoded protein: CASTRGRTDTQYF.

The V and J genes are TRBV28 and TRBJ2-2; D is possibly TRBD1 (6 bases). V lost 2 bases and J 1 base, leaving 11 bases between the germline ends. The CDR3 totals 16 residues. The germline CDR1 and CDR2 sequences are MDHEN and SYDVKM. The CDR3 region has the DNA TGTGCCAGCAGTTTAATCGGACAGTTGAACACCGGGGAGCTGTTTTTT. This codes for CASSLIGQLNTGELFF.

This clonotype was counted many times. This chain connects TRBV15 to TRBJ2-7; D is unresolved. V lost 0 bases and J lost 9, with 9 bases in between. The CDR3 length is 12 residues. The germline gives CDR1 LNHNV, CDR2 YYDKDF (reference sequence). This chain's CDR3 is CATSRDRRGQYF. The DNA for the CDR3 is TGTGCCACCAGCAGAGATCGACGAGGGCAGTACTTC. Full variable domain (outside the CDR3, taken from reference TRBV15 and TRBJ2-7): DAMVIQNPRYQVTQFGKPVTLSCSQTLNHNVMYWYQQKSSQAPKLLFHYYDKDFNNEADTPDNFQSRRPNTSFCFLDIRSPGLGDTAMYLCATSRDRRGQYFGPGTRLTVT.

This clonotype was seen repeatedly, ten times or more. This chain links TRBV4-1 with TRBJ1-2, with 7 nucleotides matching TRBD1. Trimming at V came to 1 base and at J to 7 bases, leaving 3 bases not matched to a gene. Germline V CDR1 and CDR2: MGHRA, YSYEKL. The CDR3 runs 13 residues. CDR3 region: CASSQVQGTGYTF. The CDR3 DNA is TGCGCCAGCAGCCAAGTACAGGGGACTGGCTACACCTTC.

This clonotype has a count of ten or more. This rearrangement joins TRBV28 to TRBJ2-4; D is ambiguous. The CDR3 consists of 14 residues. Trimming left V 2 bases short and J 0 bases short, with 5 bases between. Germline V gene data show CDR1 as MDHEN and CDR2 as SYDVKM. For the CDR3, the DNA is TGTGCCAGCAGTTTAGCTCGAGCCAAAAACATTCAGTACTTC. Translating gives CASSLARAKNIQYF.

This chain links TRBV12-3 or TRBV12-4 with TRBJ2-1, with D perhaps TRBD1 or TRBD2 (5 bases each). V was pared by 10 bases and J by 2 bases, with 12 bases between. CDR3 length equals 13 residues. The CDR3 region has the DNA TGTGCCACCGGGGCTTATACCTACAATGAGCAGTTCTTC. Translated, it gives CATGAYTYNEQFF.

This clonotype was seen many times. This rearrangement joins TRBV6-1 to TRBJ1-5; D is ambiguous. This CDR3 contains 14 residues. V gave up 2 bases and J gave up 3 bases, with 8 bases separating them. In germline, CDR1 is MNHNS, CDR2 SASEGT. CDR3 loop: CASSEWTSNQPQHF. Here the CDR3 DNA reads TGTGCCAGCAGTGAATGGACTTCCAATCAGCCCCAGCATTTT.

This clonotype was counted ten times or more. This may come from a read error, since a much larger clone is one base off. The V and J genes are TRBV27 and TRBJ1-1, with D perhaps matching TRBD1 (5 bases). This CDR3 spans 14 amino acids. The germline CDR1 and CDR2 sequences are MNHEY and SMNVEV (reference sequence). CDR3 in DNA: TGTGCCAGCAGGCTTGGGACGGGGAACACTGAAGCTCTCTTT. Its translation: CASRLGTGNTEALF.

Many counts were recorded for this clonotype. The V and J genes are TRBV12-3 or TRBV12-4 and TRBJ1-5, with a tentative D call TRBD1 (6 bases). This CDR3 is built from 14 residues. Trimming took off 3 bases at V and 6 bases at J, with 12 bases between the two ends. The CDR3 sequence is CASSFSGGVQPQHF. CDR3 DNA: TGTGCCAGCAGTTTTAGTGGGGGCGTTCAGCCCCAGCATTTT.

The chain joins TRBV28 to TRBJ1-2, with a weak D call TRBD1 (5 bases). This CDR3 region has 14 residues. Germline V gives CDR1 MDHEN, CDR2 SYDVKM. V dropped 11 bases and J dropped 5 bases, with 21 bases sitting between them. CDR3 region: CASRDRRYAYGYTF. The CDR3 DNA sequence: TGTGCCTCCCGCGACAGACGATATGCATATGGCTACACCTTC.

This clonotype was seen just once. This chain links TRBV6-2 or TRBV6-3 with TRBJ1-1; weak D call: TRBD1 (6 bases). CDR1 is MNHEY and CDR2 is SVGEGT in the germline V gene. This CDR3 comprises 13 residues. V dropped 1 base and J dropped 8 bases, with 11 bases sitting between them. The CDR3 spells CASSYFGQSEAFF. The CDR3 coding sequence is TGTGCCAGCAGTTACTTTGGACAGTCCGAAGCTTTCTTT.

This clonotype was counted at least ten times. The genes are TRBV19 and TRBJ2-2; 10 nucleotides line up with TRBD1. The trim removed 4 bases at V and 5 bases at J, leaving 4 bases unmatched. The CDR3 length is 15 residues. Germline values: CDR1 LNHDA, CDR2 SQIVND (reference sequence). The CDR3 DNA reads TGTGCCAGTAGTAATCGACAGGGGGCGACCGGGGAGCTGTTTTTT. It translates to CASSNRQGATGELFF.

The rearrangement links TRBV6-1 to TRBJ1-1; 9 bases match TRBD1. Germline values: CDR1 MNHNS, CDR2 SASEGT. CDR3 length equals 17 residues. J lost 7 bases, V lost 6 bases, and 18 bases had no gene match. The CDR3 sequence: CASRPIRTGATHFEAFF. The CDR3 coding sequence is TGTGCCAGCAGGCCTATACGGACAGGGGCCACCCACTTTGAAGCTTTCTTT.

This clonotype has a count of ten or more. V and J are TRBV10-3 and TRBJ2-7, with TRBD2 matching 8 bases. There are 13 residues in the CDR3. Germline V gene sequence: CDR1 ENHRY, CDR2 SYGVKD. Unmatched junction bases numbered 6, after V lost 8 bases and J lost 3 bases. The CDR3 sequence: CAISSGSIYEQYF. In nucleotides, the CDR3 is TGTGCCATCTCAAGCGGGAGTATCTACGAGCAGTACTTC.

The chain couples TRBV28 to TRBJ1-6; D may be TRBD1 (5 bases). This CDR3 is built from 16 residues. V lost 4 bases, J lost 7 bases, and 17 bases lay in between. Germline V gene data show CDR1 as MDHEN and CDR2 as SYDVKM. The CDR3 DNA reads TGTGCCAGCAGTTCTCGAATCAGGGTTATGAATTCACCCCTCCACTTT. Residues: CASSSRIRVMNSPLHF.

This clonotype was detected many times. CDR3 in DNA: TGTGCCAGCAGCGGGGGGAGCGGGGGAGGCGAGACCCAGTACTTC. This encodes CASSGGSGGGETQYF. J is TRBJ2-5 and V is TRBV9, with TRBD2 matching 8 bases. This CDR3 has 15 amino acids. V lost 3 bases and J lost 5; bases outside the gene matches: 9. The germline V gene encodes CDR1 SGDLS and CDR2 YYNGEE.

This clonotype has ten or more counts. The V and J genes are TRBV2 and TRBJ2-5, with TRBD2 as a possible D gene (6 bases). This CDR3 contains 14 residues. Germline V gene lookup returns CDR1 SNHLY and CDR2 FYNNEI. V gave up 6 bases and J gave up 3 bases, with 14 bases separating them. This CDR3 is CASSLQGGEETQYF. CDR3 nucleotide sequence: TGTGCCAGCAGCCTCCAGGGCGGGGAAGAGACCCAGTACTTC.

V gene TRBV20-1 combines with J gene TRBJ2-5; TRBD2 agrees at 14 bases. The CDR3 length is 18 residues. Germline CDR1 is DFQATT and CDR2 is SNEGSKA (reference sequence). Trimming cost V 0 bases and J 5 bases; bases outside gene matches: 11. The CDR3 region is CSARDATSGGALGETQYF. The CDR3, as DNA: TGCAGTGCTAGAGACGCGACTAGCGGGGGGGCCCTGGGGGAGACCCAGTACTTC.

This clonotype was seen more than once but under ten times. The chain couples TRBV3-1 to TRBJ2-7, with TRBD1 identical over 7 bases. V lost 0 bases and J lost 3; bases outside the gene matches: 8. Germline V CDR1 and CDR2: LGHDT, YNNKEL (reference sequence). The CDR3 is 16 amino acids. CDR3 loop: CASSQDGSPGGYEQYF. The CDR3 DNA follows: TGTGCCAGCAGCCAAGATGGATCCCCAGGGGGCTACGAGCAGTACTTC.

The chain links TRBV20-1 to TRBJ1-6, with TRBD1 as a possible D gene (6 bases). The germline V gene has CDR1 DFQATT and CDR2 SNEGSKA (reference sequence). V was cut by 6 bases and J by 7 bases, with 19 bases left in between. The CDR3 consists of 15 residues. In DNA, the CDR3 is TGCAGTGCCAGTGGGCAGGGGTTTCGAAATTCACCCCTCCACTTT. Translated: CSASGQGFRNSPLHF.